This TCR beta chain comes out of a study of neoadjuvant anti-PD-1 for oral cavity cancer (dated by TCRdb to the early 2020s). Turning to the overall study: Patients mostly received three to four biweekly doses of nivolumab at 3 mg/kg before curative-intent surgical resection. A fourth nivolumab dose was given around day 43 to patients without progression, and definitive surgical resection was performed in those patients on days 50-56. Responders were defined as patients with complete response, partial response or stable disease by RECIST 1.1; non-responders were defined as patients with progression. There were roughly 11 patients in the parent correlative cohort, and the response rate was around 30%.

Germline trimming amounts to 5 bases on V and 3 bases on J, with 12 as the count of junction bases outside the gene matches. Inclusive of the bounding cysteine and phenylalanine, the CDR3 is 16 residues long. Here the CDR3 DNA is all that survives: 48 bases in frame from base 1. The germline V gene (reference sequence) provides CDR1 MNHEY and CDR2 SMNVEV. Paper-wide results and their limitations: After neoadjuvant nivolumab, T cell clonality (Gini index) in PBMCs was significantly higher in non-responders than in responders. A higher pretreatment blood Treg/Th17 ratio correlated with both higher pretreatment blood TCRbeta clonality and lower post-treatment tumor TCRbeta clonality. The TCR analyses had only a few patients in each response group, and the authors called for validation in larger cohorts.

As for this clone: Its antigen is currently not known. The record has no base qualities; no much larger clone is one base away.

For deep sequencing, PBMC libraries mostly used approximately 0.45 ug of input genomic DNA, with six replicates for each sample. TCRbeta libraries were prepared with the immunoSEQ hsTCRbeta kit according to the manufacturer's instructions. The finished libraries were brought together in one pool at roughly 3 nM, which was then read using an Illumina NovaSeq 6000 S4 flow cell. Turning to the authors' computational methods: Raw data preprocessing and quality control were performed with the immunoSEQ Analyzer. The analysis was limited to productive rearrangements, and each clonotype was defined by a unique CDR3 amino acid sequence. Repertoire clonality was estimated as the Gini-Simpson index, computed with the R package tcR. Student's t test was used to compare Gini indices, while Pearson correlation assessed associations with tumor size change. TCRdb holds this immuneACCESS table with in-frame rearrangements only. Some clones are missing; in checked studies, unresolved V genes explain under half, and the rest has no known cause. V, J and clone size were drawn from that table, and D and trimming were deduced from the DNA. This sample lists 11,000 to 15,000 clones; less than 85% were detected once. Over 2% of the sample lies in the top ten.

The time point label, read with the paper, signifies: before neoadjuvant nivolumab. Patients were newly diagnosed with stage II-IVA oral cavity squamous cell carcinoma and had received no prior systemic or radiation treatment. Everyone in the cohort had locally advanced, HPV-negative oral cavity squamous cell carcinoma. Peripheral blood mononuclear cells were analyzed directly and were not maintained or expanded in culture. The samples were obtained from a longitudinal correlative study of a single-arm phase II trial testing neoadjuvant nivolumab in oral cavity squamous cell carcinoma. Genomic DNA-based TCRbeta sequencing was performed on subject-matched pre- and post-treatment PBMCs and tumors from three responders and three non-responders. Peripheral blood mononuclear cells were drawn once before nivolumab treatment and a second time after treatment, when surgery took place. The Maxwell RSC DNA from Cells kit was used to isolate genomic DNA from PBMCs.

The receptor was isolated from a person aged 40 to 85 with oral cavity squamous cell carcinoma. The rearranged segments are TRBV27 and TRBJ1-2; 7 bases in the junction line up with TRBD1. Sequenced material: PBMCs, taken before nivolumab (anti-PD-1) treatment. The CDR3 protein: CASSPDLQGVHYGYTF. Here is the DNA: TGTGCCAGCAGTCCGGACCTCCAGGGGGTACACTATGGCTACACCTTC.